This entry lists 24 T cell receptor beta chains sequenced from one sample in a study of cytotoxic CD8 clonotypes in ibrutinib-treated CLL. Some clones are missing from TCRdb's copy, which holds only in-frame ones; the method was immunoSEQ multiplex PCR. The table includes over 200,000 clones, roughly 73% detected once. Sequenced material: PBMCs, taken after 12 months of ibrutinib treatment. The receptors were gathered from a human donor with chronic lymphocytic leukemia.

This chain joins TRBV7-6 and TRBJ2-1, with 7 bases that match TRBD1. Germline V gives CDR1 SGHVS, CDR2 FNYEAQ. V lost 1 base to trimming and J lost 8 bases; unmatched junction nucleotides: 8. There are 15 residues in the CDR3. This CDR3 is CASSLGSGGIDEQFF. The CDR3 nucleotides are TGTGCCAGCAGCTTAGGGTCAGGGGGAATCGATGAGCAGTTCTTC.

This rearrangement joins TRBV21-1 to TRBJ2-3; the table's D call of TRBD2 was not tested on the DNA. TRBV21-1 is a documented pseudogene. The CDR3 is 15 residues long. Here the CDR3 reads CASSPSSLSPDTQYF. The CDR3 nucleotides read TGTGCCAGCAGCCCCTCGTCCCTTAGCCCAGATACGCAGTATTTT.

This clone has more than one count but fewer than ten. The chain combines TRBV5-1 with TRBJ1-3; tentatively, D is TRBD1 (6 bases). Germline CDR1 reads SGHRS; CDR2 reads YFSETQ. V lost 1 base and J 1 base, leaving 21 bases between the germline ends. The CDR3 spans 19 residues. CDR3 DNA sequence: TGCGCCAGCAGCTTGACAGGGCTAACCACCAGCAGTTCTGGAAACACCATATATTTT. Its protein is CASSLTGLTTSSSGNTIYF.

The chain employs TRBV28 and TRBJ1-4; D uncertain. Germline V lookup: CDR1 MDHEN, CDR2 SYDVKM. Trimming cost V 5 bases and J 0 bases, with 10 bases left between them. The length of the CDR3 is 15 residues. The CDR3 DNA reads TGTGCCAGCAGTACCTCCTGGGCAACTAATGAAAAACTGTTTTTT. Amino acids: CASSTSWATNEKLFF.

This chain joins TRBV4-2 and TRBJ2-7; 7 bases are shared with TRBD2. J lost 0 bases, V lost 5 bases, and 1 base had no gene match. Germline values: CDR1 LGHNA, CDR2 YNFKEQ. The CDR3 sequence is 13 residues long. This chain's CDR3 is CASSWTSSYEQYF. DNA for the CDR3: TGTGCCAGCAGCTGGACTAGCTCCTACGAGCAGTACTTC.

The chain combines TRBV9 with TRBJ2-5; 8 nucleotides agree with TRBD1. V trimming: 4 bases; J trimming: 2 bases; junction bases outside the gene matches: 4. The CDR3 sequence is 14 residues long. The germline V gene has CDR1 SGDLS and CDR2 YYNGEE. The CDR3 nucleotides are TGTGCCAGCAGCCGAACAGGGGGGCAAGAGACCCAGTACTTC. Translating gives CASSRTGGQETQYF.

This clone was seen a handful of times. V gene TRBV11-2 combines with J gene TRBJ2-7, with TRBD2 matching 7 bases. CDR1 and CDR2 from the germline V gene are SGHAT and FQNNGV. V gave up 1 base and J gave up 3 bases; unmatched junction bases: 6. CDR3 size: 15 residues. The CDR3 DNA is TGTGCCAGCAGCTTAGGATCGGGGGGAATCTACGAGCAGTACTTC. This translates into CASSLGSGGIYEQYF.

This chain uses TRBV11-2 with TRBJ1-1; D remains ambiguous. With 0 bases removed from V and 4 bases from J, the gap between germline ends came to 12 bases. Germline V gene lookup returns CDR1 SGHAT and CDR2 FQNNGV. The CDR3 sequence is 15 residues long. In DNA form, the CDR3 reads TGTGCCAGCAGCTTAGATCCGGGGAGAGGCACTGAAGCTTTCTTT. Its protein is CASSLDPGRGTEAFF.

The V and J genes are TRBV7-9 and TRBJ2-5, with D perhaps TRBD2 (5 bases). The V end lost 2 bases, the J end lost 5 bases, and 9 bases lay between the germline ends. The CDR3 loop spans 13 amino acids. Germline values: CDR1 SEHNR, CDR2 FQNEAQ (reference sequence). CDR3 DNA sequence: TGTGCCAGCAGCTTAAATGTAGCGGAGACCCAGTACTTC. It yields the protein CASSLNVAETQYF.

The chain links TRBV5-4 to TRBJ1-3, with 8 nucleotides matching TRBD1. The V gene's germline CDR1 is SGHNT and CDR2 YYREEE (reference sequence). J was trimmed by 4 bases and V by 0 bases; bases with no gene match: 9. The CDR3 is 17 residues long. CDR3 in DNA: TGTGCCAGCAGCTTGGGCCAGGGGGCGCAGAAAGGAAACACCATATATTTT. Encoded protein: CASSLGQGAQKGNTIYF.

For this clone: A read error may produce the germline difference seen at one junction end. The V call is TRBV7-2, the J call TRBJ2-7; 11 positions match TRBD2. Germline V gene sequence: CDR1 SGHTA, CDR2 FQGNSA. This CDR3 contains 13 residues. The CDR3 bases are TGTGCCAGCAGCTTTGGTAGCGGGAGGGAGGGGAACTTC. It is translated as CASSFGSGREGNF.

The chain carries TRBV29-1 and TRBJ2-3; D unresolved. Germline CDR1 SQVTM, CDR2 ANQGSEA. This CDR3 has 13 residues. V lost 4 bases to trimming and J lost 1 base, with 9 bases between them. Here the CDR3 DNA reads TGCAGCGTTGTTGGGCCCGGCACAGATACGCAGTATTTT. It codes for CSVVGPGTDTQYF.

The rearrangement links TRBV6-5 to TRBJ2-7, with D possibly TRBD2 on 5 matching bases. The CDR3 has 14 amino acids. Trimming cost V 5 bases and J 7 bases, with 18 bases left between them. Looked up from germline, CDR1 is MNHEY and CDR2 is SVGAGI. The CDR3 spells CASSPTTLTGEQYF. In DNA, the CDR3 is TGTGCCAGCAGTCCGACTACCCTGACTGGGGAGCAGTACTTC.

The gene calls are TRBV11-2 and TRBJ1-3; TRBD1 is a possible D gene (5 bases). The CDR3 runs 19 residues. The V and J ends lost 1 base and 0 bases respectively, with 19 bases between them. Germline V gene sequence: CDR1 SGHAT, CDR2 FQNNGV. CDR3 sequence: CASSLGHTFRTGSGNTIYF. The DNA for the CDR3 is TGTGCCAGCAGCTTAGGGCACACCTTTAGAACAGGCTCTGGAAACACCATATATTTT. Using reference TRBV11-2 and TRBJ1-3 for the parts outside the CDR3, the full variable domain is EAGVAQSPRYKIIEKRQSVAFWCNPISGHATLYWYQQILGQGPKLLIQFQNNGVVDDSQLPKDRFSAERLKGVDSTLKIQPAKLEDSAVYLCASSLGHTFRTGSGNTIYFGEGSWLTVV.

V and J are TRBV27 and TRBJ2-7; 10 bases match TRBD2. Per germline, CDR1 MNHEY and CDR2 SMNVEV (reference sequence). The CDR3 loop spans 15 amino acids. V shed 0 bases and J 5 bases; nucleotides not matched to a gene: 4. The chain's CDR3 is CASSLSWTSGNEQYF. The CDR3 bases are TGTGCCAGCAGTTTATCGTGGACTAGCGGTAACGAGCAGTACTTC.

The chain uses TRBV6-6 and TRBJ2-1, with TRBD1 matching 10 bases. The V and J ends lost 6 bases and 7 bases, in that order; junction bases with no gene match: 12. Germline V gene data show CDR1 as MNHNY and CDR2 as SVGAGI (reference sequence). The CDR3 sequence is 16 residues long. CDR3 nucleotide sequence: TGTGCCAGCAGCCCCACCGCCGGGACAGGGGCAAATGAGCAGTTCTTC. It translates to CASSPTAGTGANEQFF.

This clone has a handful of counts. The V call is TRBV6-5, the J call TRBJ1-6; D might be TRBD1 (5 bases). The germline CDR1 and CDR2 sequences are MNHEY and SVGAGI. The ends were cut back, 6 bases at V and 7 bases at J, with 13 bases in the middle. This CDR3 is built from 14 residues. CDR3 bases: TGTGCCAGCAGCCGCTCGGACAACAATTCACCCCTCCACTTT. Translated, it gives CASSRSDNNSPLHF.

DNA of the CDR3: TGTGCCAGCAGCCCCAGTACCCACACAGATACGCAGTATTTT. Its protein is CASSPSTHTDTQYF. The chain recombines TRBV11-2 with TRBJ2-3; D gene uncertain. This CDR3 is 14 amino acids long. Trimming stripped 5 bases from V and 2 bases from J, with 11 bases between. Germline V lookup: CDR1 SGHAT, CDR2 FQNNGV.

The CDR3 DNA follows: TGTGCCAGTAGTATTGGGAAGGGGGGTGAGCAGTTCTTC. It translates to CASSIGKGGEQFF. This rearrangement joins TRBV19 to TRBJ2-1, with D perhaps being TRBD1 or TRBD2 (6 bases each). Trimming removed 3 bases at V and 9 bases at J, with 12 bases between. CDR3 size: 13 residues. Germline CDR1 LNHDA, CDR2 SQIVND (reference sequence).

In this sample, this clone turned up once. The chain joins TRBV6-5 to TRBJ2-1; TRBD1 agrees at 7 bases. Germline V lookup: CDR1 MNHEY, CDR2 SVGAGI. The V segment lost 6 bases and the J segment 8 bases; nucleotides outside the gene matches: 13. The CDR3 is made up of 15 amino acids. CDR3 protein: CASSLQGPPIDEQFF. CDR3 sequence (DNA): TGTGCCAGCAGCCTACAGGGGCCCCCAATTGATGAGCAGTTCTTC.

The chain is built from TRBV5-6 and TRBJ2-7; D may correspond to TRBD1 or TRBD2 (6 bases each). V was pared by 0 bases and J by 5 bases, with 18 bases between. The germline V gene encodes CDR1 SGHDT and CDR2 YYEEEE. The CDR3 length is 16 residues. Here the CDR3 reads CASSLVSGGEVHEQYF. The DNA for the CDR3 is TGTGCCAGCAGCTTGGTTTCCGGGGGCGAAGTCCACGAGCAGTACTTC.

This clone came up once. The chain links TRBV11-3 to TRBJ2-1; the match to TRBD2 covers 15 bases. CDR1 and CDR2 (germline): SGHNT, YENEEA. V lost 5 bases and J lost 8; bases outside the gene matches: 7. CDR3 length: 16 amino acids. The CDR3 sequence: CASSQVGLAGGHEQFF. The DNA of the CDR3 is TGTGCCAGCAGCCAAGTAGGACTAGCGGGGGGGCATGAGCAGTTCTTC.

The gene calls are TRBV6-5 and TRBJ2-2; the match to TRBD1 covers 7 bases. From germline, CDR1 is MNHEY and CDR2 SVGAGI. The V and J ends lost 7 bases and 6 bases, in that order; junction bases with no gene match: 11. This CDR3 spans 15 amino acids. CDR3 bases: TGTGCCAGCAACGTAGGGGACAGATGGGCCGGGGAGCTGTTTTTT. Its translation is CASNVGDRWAGELFF.

The V gene is TRBV29-1, the J gene TRBJ1-1; D remains ambiguous. Trimming took off 4 bases at V and 1 base at J, with 10 bases between the two ends. Germline CDR1 is SQVTM and CDR2 is ANQGSEA. The CDR3 runs to 13 residues. CDR3 nucleotides: TGCAGCGTTGGCAGAATGGAGAACACTGAAGCTTTCTTT. Protein: CSVGRMENTEAFF.